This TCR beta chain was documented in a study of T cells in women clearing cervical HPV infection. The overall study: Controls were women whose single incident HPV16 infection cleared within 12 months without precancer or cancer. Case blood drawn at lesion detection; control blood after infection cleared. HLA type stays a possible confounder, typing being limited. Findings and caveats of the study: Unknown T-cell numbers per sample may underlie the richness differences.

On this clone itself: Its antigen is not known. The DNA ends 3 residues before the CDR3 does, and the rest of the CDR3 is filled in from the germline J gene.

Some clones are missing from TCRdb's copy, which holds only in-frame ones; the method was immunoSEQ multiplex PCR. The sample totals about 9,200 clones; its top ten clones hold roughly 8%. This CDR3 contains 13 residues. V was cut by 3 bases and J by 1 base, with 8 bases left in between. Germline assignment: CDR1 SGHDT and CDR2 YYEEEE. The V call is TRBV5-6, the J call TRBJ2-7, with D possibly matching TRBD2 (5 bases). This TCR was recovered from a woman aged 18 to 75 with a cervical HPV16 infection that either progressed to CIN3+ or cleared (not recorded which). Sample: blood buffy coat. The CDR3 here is CASSWTQSYEQYF. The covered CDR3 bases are TGTGCCAGCAGCTGGACTCAGTCCTACGAG.